What follows are 20 T cell receptor beta chains derived from one specimen sequenced in a study of T-cell memory formation after mild COVID-19. In TCRdb, the 5' RACE reads were re-called with MiXCR into one record per CDR3 protein. The table lists 450,000 or so distinct CDR3 sequences, approximately 20% of them singletons. Sequencing was performed on PBMCs or a T cell subset sorted from them (not recorded which). Receptors were obtained from an adult woman who had mild COVID-19 (a few samples of this study predate the infection). Cell type and time point are not known.

The chain joins TRBV19 to TRBJ2-1, with D perhaps given as TRBD1 or TRBD2 (6 bases each). CDR3 size: 16 residues. Germline loops: CDR1 LNHDA, CDR2 SQIVND (reference sequence). V lost 10 bases and J lost 0, with 19 bases in between. CDR3 protein: CATTGGRGRSYNEQFF. CDR3 DNA: TGTGCCACCACTGGGGGTCGGGGGCGCTCCTACAATGAGCAGTTCTTC.

V gene TRBV18 combines with J gene TRBJ2-2; D unresolved. V was trimmed by 6 bases and J by 7 bases, leaving 12 bases between them. The length of the CDR3 is 13 residues. Germline values: CDR1 KGHSH, CDR2 LQKENI. The CDR3 reads CASSPDPGGELFF. The CDR3 region has the DNA TGTGCCAGCTCCCCTGACCCCGGCGGGGAGCTGTTTTTT.

V is TRBV7-2 and J is TRBJ2-3, with D perhaps matching TRBD1 (6 bases). Trimming removed 6 bases from V and 2 bases from J, with 12 bases in between. Germline assignment: CDR1 SGHTA and CDR2 FQGNSA. The CDR3 consists of 14 residues. CDR3 protein: CASSRDIFTDTQYF. CDR3 bases: TGTGCCAGCAGTAGGGACATATTCACAGATACGCAGTATTTT.

This chain joins TRBV11-1 and TRBJ1-1; D is unresolved. This CDR3 has 13 amino acids. Germline CDR1 is SGHAT and CDR2 is FQDESV (reference sequence). Trimming cost V 1 base and J 6 bases, with 9 bases left between them. The CDR3 sequence: CASSLDLGSEAFF. Written as DNA, the CDR3 is TGTGCCAGCAGCTTAGATTTAGGGTCTGAAGCTTTCTTT. The whole variable domain, remainder taken from reference TRBV11-1 and TRBJ1-1, is EAEVAQSPRYKITEKSQAVAFWCDPISGHATLYWYRQILGQGPELLVQFQDESVVDDSQLPKDRFSAERLKGVDSTLKIQPAELGDSAMYLCASSLDLGSEAFFGQGTRLTVV.

As to this clonotype: At one boundary the junction diverges from the germline segment, which might be a read error. This chain links TRBV7-9 with TRBJ2-1, with 7 positions matching TRBD2. This CDR3 contains 14 residues. Germline CDR1 SEHNR, CDR2 FQNEAQ (reference sequence). In DNA form, the CDR3 reads TGTGCCAGCAGCTTCCAGCGGGATTACAATGAGCAGTTATTC. The encoded protein is CASSFQRDYNEQLF.

The chain recombines TRBV4-3 with TRBJ2-2, with D unresolved. CDR1 is LGHNA, CDR2 YSLEER, per germline. V lost 3 bases and J lost 4, with 9 bases in between. This CDR3 has 14 residues. The CDR3 sequence: CASSQRPITGELFF. The CDR3 region has the DNA TGCGCCAGCAGCCAGCGACCCATCACCGGGGAGCTGTTTTTT.

The V and J genes are TRBV2 and TRBJ1-5; TRBD1 matches at 10 bases. CDR1 is SNHLY, CDR2 FYNNEI, per germline. Trimming at V came to 6 bases and at J to 11 bases, leaving 10 bases not matched to a gene. This CDR3 is built from 14 residues. CDR3 coding DNA: TGTGCCAGCAGGGGTGGGACAGGGGCGTGGACCCAGCATTTT. This translates into CASRGGTGAWTQHF.

A few counts support this clonotype. The chain recombines TRBV7-2 with TRBJ2-5; a weak D match, TRBD2 (6 bases). The CDR3 is made up of 16 amino acids. CDR1 is SGHTA and CDR2 is FQGNSA in the germline V gene. The V and J ends lost 6 bases and 2 bases respectively, with 19 bases between them. The CDR3 bases are TGTGCCAGCAGTTACCACCGGGACTCACTACAAGAGACCCAGTACTTC. Translation gives CASSYHRDSLQETQYF.

Concerning this clonotype itself: Its ends do not fully match the called genes, so a read error is possible. The chain combines TRBV4-3 with TRBJ1-1; 7 bases are shared with TRBD1. Germline lookup yields CDR1 LGHNA and CDR2 YSLEER. CDR3 length: 16 amino acids. CDR3: CASSQVQGTKNTEVFF. The CDR3 coding sequence is TGCGCCAGCAGCCAAGTACAGGGGACGAAGAACACTGAAGTTTTCTTT.

This sequence joins TRBV7-2 and TRBJ2-5; D call uncertain. V was pared by 10 bases and J by 5 bases, with 14 bases between. Germline lookup yields CDR1 SGHTA and CDR2 FQGNSA. The CDR3 length is 12 residues. CDR3 region: CATTPVRETQYF. CDR3 sequence (DNA): TGTGCCACCACGCCAGTCCGCGAGACCCAGTACTTC.

The chain has TRBV20-1 and TRBJ1-1; 9 nucleotides line up with TRBD1. The CDR3 spans 17 residues. Germline CDR1 and CDR2: DFQATT and SNEGSKA (reference sequence). Unmatched junction bases numbered 12, after V lost 0 bases and J lost 4 bases. The CDR3 is CSARDRDRAFLVTEAFF. Here the CDR3 DNA reads TGCAGTGCTAGAGACAGGGACAGGGCGTTTCTCGTCACTGAAGCTTTCTTT.

V usage is TRBV7-9 and J usage is TRBJ1-2, with TRBD1 as a possible D gene (6 bases). Trimming left V 4 bases short and J 6 bases short, with 18 bases between. This CDR3 spans 15 amino acids. Germline values: CDR1 SEHNR, CDR2 FQNEAQ (reference sequence). CDR3 in DNA: TGTGCCAGCAGCTCCCCTACAGGGCCGGTGGATGGCTACACCTTC. This translates into CASSSPTGPVDGYTF.

This clonotype has just a few counts. This chain's CDR3 is CASSPGQAMGHTEAFF. Written as DNA, the CDR3 is TGCGCCAGCAGCCCAGGACAGGCCATGGGGCACACTGAAGCTTTCTTT. V usage is TRBV5-1 and J usage is TRBJ1-1; 7 positions match TRBD1. From germline, CDR1 is SGHRS and CDR2 YFSETQ. The length of the CDR3 is 16 residues. The ends lost 4 bases at V and 3 bases at J; junction bases unmatched: 12.

This clonotype turned up a few times. This chain uses TRBV29-1 with TRBJ1-2; no clear D. Trimming left V 2 bases short and J 0 bases short, with 4 bases between. Germline V CDR1 and CDR2: SQVTM, ANQGSEA. This CDR3 is built from 12 residues. The CDR3 sequence is CSVETSNYGYTF. CDR3 DNA sequence: TGCAGCGTTGAAACGTCTAACTATGGCTACACCTTC.

The V call is TRBV12-3 or TRBV12-4, the J call TRBJ1-5, with D perhaps TRBD1 (5 bases). The CDR3 totals 14 residues. V shed 6 bases and J shed 3 bases, with 12 bases lying between them. CDR3 amino acids: CASRTTGPNQPQHF. In DNA, the CDR3 is TGTGCCAGCAGGACGACGGGACCCAATCAGCCCCAGCATTTT.

This chain joins TRBV24-1 and TRBJ2-5; tentative D call: TRBD1 (6 bases). Germline values: CDR1 KGHDR, CDR2 SFDVKD. The CDR3 length is 17 residues. Trimming took off 2 bases at V and 1 base at J, with 16 bases between the two ends. CDR3 DNA sequence: TGTGCCACCAGTGATTGGTCGACAGGAGATGCCCAAGAGACCCAGTACTTC. This codes for CATSDWSTGDAQETQYF.

V is TRBV7-9 and J is TRBJ2-7; maybe TRBD1 (6 bases). Trimming removed 3 bases at V and 4 bases at J, with 16 bases between. The CDR3 runs to 15 residues. The germline gives CDR1 SEHNR, CDR2 FQNEAQ (reference sequence). The CDR3 loop is CASSFSPGERYEQYF. The CDR3 DNA is TGTGCCAGCAGCTTCAGTCCAGGGGAGAGGTACGAGCAGTACTTC.

This clonotype was found a few times. CDR3: CASSMRVARGVEPDTQYF. The CDR3 DNA is TGTGCCAGCAGCATGAGGGTCGCCAGGGGAGTGGAGCCAGATACGCAGTATTTT. The chain uses TRBV7-6 and TRBJ2-3, with D tentatively TRBD1 (6 bases). The CDR3 runs to 18 residues. Trimming removed 5 bases from V and 4 bases from J, with 25 bases in between. Germline CDR1 reads SGHVS; CDR2 reads FNYEAQ.

The rearrangement uses TRBV12-3 or TRBV12-4 and TRBJ1-2; possible D gene TRBD1, 5 bases. The CDR3 is 15 residues long. V was shortened by 4 bases and J by 4 bases, with 16 bases between the two germline ends. The CDR3 sequence: CASSSLGERSYGYTF. CDR3 sequence (DNA): TGTGCCAGCAGTTCCCTAGGGGAAAGATCCTATGGCTACACCTTC.

This clonotype was counted many times. This chain uses TRBV6-1 with TRBJ1-5; TRBD1 aligns across 9 bases. Germline lookup yields CDR1 MNHNS and CDR2 SASEGT. V lost 6 bases to trimming and J lost 0 bases; unmatched junction nucleotides: 12. CDR3 length: 18 residues. The CDR3 spells CASRPGTGPIGSNQPQHF. CDR3 in DNA: TGTGCCAGCAGGCCCGGGACAGGGCCCATCGGTAGCAATCAGCCCCAGCATTTT.